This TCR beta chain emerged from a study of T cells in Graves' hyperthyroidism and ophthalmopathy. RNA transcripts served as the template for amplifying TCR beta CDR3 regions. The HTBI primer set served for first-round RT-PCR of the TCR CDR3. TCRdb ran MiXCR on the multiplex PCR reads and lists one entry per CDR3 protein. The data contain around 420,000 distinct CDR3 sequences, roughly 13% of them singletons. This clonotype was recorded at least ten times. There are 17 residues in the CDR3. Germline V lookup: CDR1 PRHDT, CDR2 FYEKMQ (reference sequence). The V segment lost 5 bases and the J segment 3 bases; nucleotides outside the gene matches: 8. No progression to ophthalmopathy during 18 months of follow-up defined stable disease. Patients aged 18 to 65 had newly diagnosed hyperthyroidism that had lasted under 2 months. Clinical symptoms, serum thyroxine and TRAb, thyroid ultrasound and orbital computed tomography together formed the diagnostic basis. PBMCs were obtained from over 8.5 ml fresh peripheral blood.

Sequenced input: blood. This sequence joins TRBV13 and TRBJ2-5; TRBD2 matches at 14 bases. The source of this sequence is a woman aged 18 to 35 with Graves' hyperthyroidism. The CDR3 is CASSPGLAGDEEETQYF. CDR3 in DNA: TGTGCCAGCAGCCCGGGACTAGCGGGAGACGAAGAAGAGACCCAGTACTTC.